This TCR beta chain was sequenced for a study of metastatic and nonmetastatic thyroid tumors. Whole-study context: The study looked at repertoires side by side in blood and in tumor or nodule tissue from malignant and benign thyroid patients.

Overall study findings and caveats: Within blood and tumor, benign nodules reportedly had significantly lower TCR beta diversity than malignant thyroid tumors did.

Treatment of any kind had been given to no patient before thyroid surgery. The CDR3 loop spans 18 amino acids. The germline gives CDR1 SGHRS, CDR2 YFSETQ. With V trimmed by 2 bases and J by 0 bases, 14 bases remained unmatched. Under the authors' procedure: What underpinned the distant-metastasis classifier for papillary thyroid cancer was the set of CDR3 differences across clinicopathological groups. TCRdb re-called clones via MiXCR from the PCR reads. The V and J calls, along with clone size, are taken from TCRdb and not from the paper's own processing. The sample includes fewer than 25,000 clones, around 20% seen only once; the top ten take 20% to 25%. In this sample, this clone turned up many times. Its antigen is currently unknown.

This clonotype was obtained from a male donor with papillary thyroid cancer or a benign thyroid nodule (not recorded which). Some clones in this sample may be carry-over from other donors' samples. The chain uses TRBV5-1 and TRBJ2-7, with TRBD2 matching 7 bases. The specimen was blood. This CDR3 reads CASSLNPPHSGYSYEQYF. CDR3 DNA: TGCGCCAGCAGCTTAAATCCCCCACATAGCGGGTACTCCTACGAGCAGTACTTC. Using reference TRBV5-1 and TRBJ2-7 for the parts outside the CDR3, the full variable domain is KAGVTQTPRYLIKTRGQQVTLSCSPISGHRSVSWYQQTPGQGLQFLFEYFSETQRNKGNFPGRFSGRQFSNSRSEMNVSTLELGDSALYLCASSLNPPHSGYSYEQYFGPGTRLTVT.